This T cell receptor beta chain was found in a study of blood T cell repertoires in COVID-19. As originally analysed: Cell counts per sample came from amplifying reference gene primers. Here immunoSEQ multiplex PCR was the method, and the copy in TCRdb shows in-frame clones only, minus some. That table is the source of V, J and clone size, and D and trimming were worked out from the DNA. The data hold tens of thousands of clones, with about 74% observed a single time. Germline V CDR1 and CDR2: LNHDA, SQIVND (reference sequence). V was trimmed by 4 bases and J by 1 base, leaving 14 bases between them. The CDR3 spans 16 residues.

Sequencing was performed on peripheral blood. This TCR derives from a woman older than 75 with acute or convalescent COVID-19. The V call is TRBV19, the J call TRBJ1-5; D not certain. CDR3 residues: CASSNTPGGSNQPQHF. As DNA, the CDR3 is TGTGCCAGTAGTAATACACCGGGAGGGAGCAATCAGCCCCAGCATTTT.